This is a list of T cell receptor beta chains from one sample in a study of blood T cell repertoires in COVID-19. Clones were read by immunoSEQ multiplex PCR, and TCRdb kept only the in-frame ones, dropping some. The sample has about 150,000 clones; around 91% are singletons. The sequencing sample was made of peripheral blood. These receptors were obtained from a woman aged 60-75 years with active COVID-19. CDR3s include the opening cysteine and the closing phenylalanine or tryptophan. The order of the fields is clone size, J gene, V gene, D gene, CDR3 DNA, CDR3 protein. A D gene is named only where the DNA matches it firmly. Some rows mark clone size as missing; the rest say once, few, many or name a class of expanded clone.

abundance: NA; j_gene: TRBJ1-1; v_gene: TRBV6-5; d_gene: NA; CDR3nt: TGTGCCAGCAGTCCTTACAGGGCGAACACTGAAGCTTTCTTT; CDR3aa: CASSPYRANTEAFF
abundance: NA; j_gene: TRBJ1-4; v_gene: TRBV28; d_gene: TRBD1; CDR3nt: TGTGCCAGCAGCCTACAGGGGGTTATACCAACTAATGAAAAACTGTTTTTT; CDR3aa: CASSLQGVIPTNEKLFF
abundance: NA; j_gene: TRBJ1-5; v_gene: TRBV19; d_gene: NA; CDR3nt: TGTGCCGTAAAACTTATCGAACAGCCCCAGCATTTT; CDR3aa: CAVKLIEQPQHF
abundance: NA; j_gene: TRBJ1-4; v_gene: TRBV4-1; d_gene: NA; CDR3nt: TGCGCCAGCGCCGGGGTGCGGGGGCGTCATGAAAAACTGTTTTTT; CDR3aa: CASAGVRGRHEKLFF
abundance: NA; j_gene: TRBJ2-1; v_gene: TRBV9; d_gene: NA; CDR3nt: TGTGCCAGCAGCGCCTTGACAGAGGCGGATGAGCAGTTCTTC; CDR3aa: CASSALTEADEQFF
abundance: few; j_gene: TRBJ2-2; v_gene: TRBV4-2; d_gene: TRBD1; CDR3nt: TGTGCCAGCAGCCAAGATTGGAACAGGGGGTCCGGGGAGCTGTTTTTT; CDR3aa: CASSQDWNRGSGELFF
abundance: few; j_gene: TRBJ2-1; v_gene: TRBV18; d_gene: NA; CDR3nt: TGTGCCAGCTCTCAACGGCAGGGCGATGAGCAGTTCTTC; CDR3aa: CASSQRQGDEQFF
abundance: NA; j_gene: TRBJ2-7; v_gene: TRBV9; d_gene: TRBD2; CDR3nt: TGTGCCAGCAGCGTAGGTAGCGGGAGATCCTACGAGCAGTACTTC; CDR3aa: CASSVGSGRSYEQYF
abundance: NA; j_gene: TRBJ2-5; v_gene: TRBV18; d_gene: NA; CDR3nt: TGTGCCAGCTCACCAAGGAGGCAGGAGACCCAGTACTTC; CDR3aa: CASSPRRQETQYF
abundance: NA; j_gene: TRBJ1-6; v_gene: TRBV3-1/TRBV3-2; d_gene: NA; CDR3nt: TGTGCCAGCAGCCGGGGCCAATATAATTCACCCCTCCACTTT; CDR3aa: CASSRGQYNSPLHF
abundance: NA; j_gene: TRBJ1-5; v_gene: TRBV18; d_gene: TRBD1; CDR3nt: TGTGCCAGCTCAGCGGACAGGGTTAGCAATCAGCCCCAGCATTTT; CDR3aa: CASSADRVSNQPQHF
abundance: NA; j_gene: TRBJ1-2; v_gene: TRBV28; d_gene: TRBD1; CDR3nt: TGTGCCAGCAGTAAGAAGGGGACAGACGGCTACACCTTC; CDR3aa: CASSKKGTDGYTF
abundance: NA; j_gene: TRBJ1-1; v_gene: TRBV5-1; d_gene: NA; CDR3nt: TGCGCCAGCAGCTTGGGAGGGGGAAGGACTGAAGCTTTCTTT; CDR3aa: CASSLGGGRTEAFF
abundance: NA; j_gene: TRBJ2-5; v_gene: TRBV3-1/TRBV3-2; d_gene: TRBD2; CDR3nt: TGTGCCAGCAGCCAAGGAGGAGCGGGGGAAGAGACCCAGTACTTC; CDR3aa: CASSQGGAGEETQYF
abundance: once; j_gene: TRBJ1-1; v_gene: TRBV18; d_gene: TRBD1; CDR3nt: TGTGCCAGCTCACCAAGACAGGGGGCGTTTGCGGACACTGAAGCTTTCTTT; CDR3aa: CASSPRQGAFADTEAFF
abundance: NA; j_gene: TRBJ1-6; v_gene: TRBV1; d_gene: NA; CDR3nt: TGCACCAGCAGCCAACAAGACAGGGGGCGCGATCCCCTCCACTTT; CDR3aa: CTSSQQDRGRDPLHF
abundance: NA; j_gene: TRBJ2-1; v_gene: TRBV27; d_gene: NA; CDR3nt: TGTGCCAGCAGTTTATCGATAATCCCCAGGCGGGGCAATGAGCAGTTCTTC; CDR3aa: CASSLSIIPRRGNEQFF
abundance: NA; j_gene: TRBJ1-1; v_gene: TRBV4-2; d_gene: NA; CDR3nt: TGTGCCAGCAGCCCAGGGGCGGGTCCCATGAACACTGAAGCTTTCTTT; CDR3aa: CASSPGAGPMNTEAFF
abundance: NA; j_gene: TRBJ1-5; v_gene: TRBV28; d_gene: NA; CDR3nt: TGTGCCAGCAGTCCCTCCCGAGGGCAACCCAATCAGCCCCAGCATTTT; CDR3aa: CASSPSRGQPNQPQHF
abundance: NA; j_gene: TRBJ1-2; v_gene: TRBV7-2; d_gene: NA; CDR3nt: TGTGCCAGCAGCTTAATGAGAGGGTTAGACTATGGCTACACCTTC; CDR3aa: CASSLMRGLDYGYTF
abundance: NA; j_gene: TRBJ1-2; v_gene: TRBV18; d_gene: TRBD1; CDR3nt: TGTGCCAGCTCACCCGGACAGGGGGCGGCCTACACCTTC; CDR3aa: CASSPGQGAAYTF
abundance: NA; j_gene: TRBJ1-1; v_gene: TRBV27; d_gene: NA; CDR3nt: TGTGCCAGCAGTGCCTCCAGGGGCGCTTTGGTCACTGAAGCTTTCTTT; CDR3aa: CASSASRGALVTEAFF
abundance: NA; j_gene: TRBJ2-3; v_gene: TRBV21-1; d_gene: NA; CDR3nt: TGTGCCAGCAGTCCTGACAGGGTTCGGACAGATACGCAGTATTTT; CDR3aa: CASSPDRVRTDTQYF
abundance: NA; j_gene: TRBJ2-2; v_gene: TRBV7-9; d_gene: NA; CDR3nt: TGTGCCAGCAGCCCCGTGAGGGCAAGCGGGGAGCTGTTTTTT; CDR3aa: CASSPVRASGELFF
abundance: NA; j_gene: TRBJ2-3; v_gene: TRBV5-1; d_gene: NA; CDR3nt: TGCGCCAGCAGCCCCGTCGGCGGGAGCACAGATACGCAGTATTTT; CDR3aa: CASSPVGGSTDTQYF
abundance: NA; j_gene: TRBJ2-5; v_gene: TRBV10-3; d_gene: NA; CDR3nt: TGTGCCATCAGTGAGTCAGGCAGCGAGGGAGAGACCCAGTACTTC; CDR3aa: CAISESGSEGETQYF
abundance: NA; j_gene: TRBJ2-2; v_gene: TRBV7-2; d_gene: TRBD1; CDR3nt: TGTGCCAGCAGCCCCCGGACAGGGGCGACCTACGGGGAGCTGTTTTTT; CDR3aa: CASSPRTGATYGELFF
abundance: NA; j_gene: TRBJ2-3; v_gene: TRBV9; d_gene: NA; CDR3nt: TGTGCCAGCAGCGCAGGGGATTGGAGCACAGATACGCAGTATTTT; CDR3aa: CASSAGDWSTDTQYF
abundance: NA; j_gene: TRBJ2-1; v_gene: TRBV19; d_gene: TRBD2; CDR3nt: TGTGCCAGTAGTATACTAGCGGGGTATTCAGAGCAGTTCTTC; CDR3aa: CASSILAGYSEQFF
abundance: NA; j_gene: TRBJ2-7; v_gene: TRBV7-8; d_gene: NA; CDR3nt: TGTGCCAGCAGCTTAGCGGAGGGACTCTATGGACTGACCTACGAGCAGTACTTC; CDR3aa: CASSLAEGLYGLTYEQYF
abundance: NA; j_gene: TRBJ2-2; v_gene: TRBV7-3; d_gene: TRBD1; CDR3nt: TGTGCCAGCAGCGTTGACAGGGGCAGAAACACCGGGGAGCTGTTTTTT; CDR3aa: CASSVDRGRNTGELFF
abundance: NA; j_gene: TRBJ2-1; v_gene: TRBV7-9; d_gene: TRBD2; CDR3nt: TGTGCCAGCAGCTTAGGTAGCGGGAGGGCCGGTGAGCAGTTCTTC; CDR3aa: CASSLGSGRAGEQFF
abundance: few; j_gene: TRBJ1-6; v_gene: TRBV4-3; d_gene: NA; CDR3nt: TGCGCCAGCAGCCAAGCAAGGGGGGGGGTAAATTCACCCCTCCACTTT; CDR3aa: CASSQARGGVNSPLHF
abundance: NA; j_gene: TRBJ2-3; v_gene: TRBV10-2; d_gene: TRBD2; CDR3nt: TGCGCCAGCAGTGAGTCTTTACTAGCGCCCCTCGAATGGGATACGCAGTATTTT; CDR3aa: CASSESLLAPLEWDTQYF
abundance: once; j_gene: TRBJ2-1; v_gene: TRBV7-6; d_gene: TRBD2; CDR3nt: TGTGCCAGCAGCTCCGGGAGGGCCATCTACAATGAGCAGTTCTTC; CDR3aa: CASSSGRAIYNEQFF
abundance: NA; j_gene: TRBJ2-1; v_gene: TRBV19; d_gene: TRBD2; CDR3nt: TGTGCCAGTAGTAGCGGGAGGGATTACAATGAGCAGTTCTTC; CDR3aa: CASSSGRDYNEQFF
abundance: NA; j_gene: TRBJ2-7; v_gene: TRBV25-1; d_gene: TRBD2; CDR3nt: TGTGCCAGCATCCCGGCGGGAGGGTTCTACGAGCAGTACTTC; CDR3aa: CASIPAGGFYEQYF
abundance: NA; j_gene: TRBJ2-1; v_gene: TRBV27; d_gene: TRBD2; CDR3nt: TGTGCCAGCAGTTTGACTAGCGGGGGGAATGAGCAGTTCTTC; CDR3aa: CASSLTSGGNEQFF
abundance: NA; j_gene: TRBJ2-7; v_gene: TRBV4-3; d_gene: NA; CDR3nt: TGCGCCAGCAGCGTCCAACAGGGCTACGAGCAGTACTTC; CDR3aa: CASSVQQGYEQYF
abundance: NA; j_gene: TRBJ2-4; v_gene: TRBV28; d_gene: TRBD1; CDR3nt: TGTGCCAGCAGTGATACCGGGACAGTAAAAGCCAAAAACATTCAGTACTTC; CDR3aa: CASSDTGTVKAKNIQYF
abundance: NA; j_gene: TRBJ1-5; v_gene: TRBV5-1; d_gene: TRBD1; CDR3nt: TGCGCCAGCAGCAGAGGACAGGGAGGCCAGCCCCAGCATTTT; CDR3aa: CASSRGQGGQPQHF
abundance: NA; j_gene: TRBJ2-3; v_gene: TRBV11-2; d_gene: TRBD2; CDR3nt: TGTGCCAGCAGCTTAGGCCCGGGAGGAAGCACAGATACGCAGTATTTT; CDR3aa: CASSLGPGGSTDTQYF
abundance: NA; j_gene: TRBJ2-7; v_gene: TRBV5-6; d_gene: TRBD1; CDR3nt: TGTGCCAGCAGCTCCGGGGACAGGCCGTACTACGAGCAGTACTTC; CDR3aa: CASSSGDRPYYEQYF
abundance: NA; j_gene: TRBJ1-1; v_gene: TRBV19; d_gene: TRBD1; CDR3nt: TGTGCCAGTAGCTGGGGACAGGGGGCGACTGAAGCTTTCTTT; CDR3aa: CASSWGQGATEAFF
abundance: NA; j_gene: TRBJ2-2; v_gene: TRBV13; d_gene: TRBD1; CDR3nt: TGTGCCAGCAGCCCCCCCCTCTCCGGGACAGGGGTGAGCGGGGAGCTGTTTTTT; CDR3aa: CASSPPLSGTGVSGELFF
abundance: NA; j_gene: TRBJ2-5; v_gene: TRBV18; d_gene: TRBD1; CDR3nt: TGTGCCAGCTCCCCGCCGGGACAGGAAAAAGAGACCCAGTACTTC; CDR3aa: CASSPPGQEKETQYF
abundance: NA; j_gene: TRBJ2-5; v_gene: TRBV27; d_gene: NA; CDR3nt: TGTGCCAGCAGTCCCGCCCTTAACTACCAAGAGACCCAGTACTTC; CDR3aa: CASSPALNYQETQYF
abundance: NA; j_gene: TRBJ2-2; v_gene: TRBV24-1; d_gene: TRBD1; CDR3nt: TGTGCCACCAGTTCGGACAGGATTAACGGGGAGCTGTTTTTT; CDR3aa: CATSSDRINGELFF
abundance: NA; j_gene: TRBJ2-3; v_gene: TRBV4-1; d_gene: TRBD2; CDR3nt: TGCGCCAGCAGCCAACTCCCCGGGCTACTAGCGGGAGGGCCAGGTACGCAGTATTTT; CDR3aa: CASSQLPGLLAGGPGTQYF
abundance: once; j_gene: TRBJ1-3; v_gene: TRBV7-8; d_gene: NA; CDR3nt: TGTGCCAGCAGCTTAGAGGGGGTTATCGCTGGAAACACCATATATTTT; CDR3aa: CASSLEGVIAGNTIYF
abundance: NA; j_gene: TRBJ1-1; v_gene: TRBV3-1/TRBV3-2; d_gene: TRBD1; CDR3nt: TGTGCCAGCAGCCAAGAGGGGCCCAGGGGGCGAGGGGGAGCTTTCTTT; CDR3aa: CASSQEGPRGRGGAFF
abundance: NA; j_gene: TRBJ2-2; v_gene: TRBV11-2; d_gene: NA; CDR3nt: TGTGCCAGCAGCTTAGTCGGACAGACGAACACCGGGGAGCTGTTTTTT; CDR3aa: CASSLVGQTNTGELFF
abundance: NA; j_gene: TRBJ2-7; v_gene: TRBV2; d_gene: NA; CDR3nt: TGTGCCAGCAGTGGGTTCGAGAACGAGCAGTACTTC; CDR3aa: CASSGFENEQYF
abundance: NA; j_gene: TRBJ2-1; v_gene: TRBV5-5; d_gene: TRBD2; CDR3nt: TGTGCCAGCATCTCGAGGGGACTAGCGGGAGATGAGCAGTTCTTC; CDR3aa: CASISRGLAGDEQFF